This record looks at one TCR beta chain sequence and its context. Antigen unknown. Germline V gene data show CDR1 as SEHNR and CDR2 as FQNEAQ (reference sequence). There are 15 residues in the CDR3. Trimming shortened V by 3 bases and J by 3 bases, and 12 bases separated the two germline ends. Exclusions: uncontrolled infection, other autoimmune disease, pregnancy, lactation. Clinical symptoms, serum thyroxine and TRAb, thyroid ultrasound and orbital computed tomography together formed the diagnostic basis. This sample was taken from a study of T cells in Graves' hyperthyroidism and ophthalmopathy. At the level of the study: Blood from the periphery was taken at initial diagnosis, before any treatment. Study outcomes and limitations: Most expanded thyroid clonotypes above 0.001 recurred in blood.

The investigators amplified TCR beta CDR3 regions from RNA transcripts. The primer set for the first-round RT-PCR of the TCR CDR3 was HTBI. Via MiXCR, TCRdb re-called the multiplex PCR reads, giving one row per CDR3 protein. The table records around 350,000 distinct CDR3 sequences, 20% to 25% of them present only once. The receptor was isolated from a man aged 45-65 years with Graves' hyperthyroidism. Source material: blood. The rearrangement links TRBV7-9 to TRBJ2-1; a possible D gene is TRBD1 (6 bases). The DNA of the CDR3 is TGTGCCAGCAGCTTTACAGGGATGAACTACAATGAGCAGTTCTTC. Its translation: CASSFTGMNYNEQFF.